The 20 T cell receptor beta chains in this list originate from one sample, sequenced in a study of T cells in Graves' hyperthyroidism and ophthalmopathy. There were TCR beta CDR3 regions amplified from RNA transcripts. HTBI primers were employed in a first-round RT-PCR of the TCR CDR3. In TCRdb, the multiplex PCR reads were re-called with MiXCR into one record per CDR3 protein. The data hold 400,000 or so distinct CDR3 sequences, with more than 12% observed a single time. Sequenced input: blood. The receptors derive from a woman aged 25 to 39 with Graves' ophthalmopathy.

The genes are TRBV9 and TRBJ1-1; D is perhaps TRBD1 (5 bases). The CDR3 sequence is 17 residues long. Trimming pared 4 bases from V and 6 bases from J, leaving 25 bases between. Germline CDR1 SGDLS, CDR2 YYNGEE. The CDR3 bases are TGTGCCAGCAGCCCGAGGGGTAGGGCCACACCCTTCCCTGAAGCTTTCTTT. It specifies CASSPRGRATPFPEAFF.

V is TRBV28 and J is TRBJ1-4, with 9 bases identical to TRBD1. Germline assignment: CDR1 MDHEN and CDR2 SYDVKM. After removal of 11 bases from V and 5 bases from J, the junction contained 12 bases not matched to a gene. The CDR3 runs 15 residues. The CDR3 here is CAGINTGGWNEKLFF. The CDR3 nucleotides read TGTGCCGGCATCAACACAGGGGGCTGGAATGAAAAACTGTTTTTT.

This clonotype was observed at least ten times. The chain employs TRBV6-5 and TRBJ1-1; D ambiguous. CDR1 and CDR2 (germline): MNHEY, SVGAGI. Trimming stripped 2 bases from V and 5 bases from J, with 15 bases between. The CDR3 totals 15 residues. The CDR3 DNA reads TGTGCCAGCAGTTACATAAAACTTGGAAGAACTGAAGCTTTCTTT. Amino acids: CASSYIKLGRTEAFF.

This clonotype was observed many times. This chain connects TRBV13 to TRBJ2-3, with 7 positions matching TRBD2. CDR1 is PRHDT and CDR2 is FYEKMQ in the germline V gene (reference sequence). The CDR3 runs 16 residues. V trimming: 0 bases; J trimming: 6 bases; junction bases outside the gene matches: 9. CDR3 protein: CASSLGGGGVADTQYF. The CDR3 bases are TGTGCCAGCAGCTTAGGAGGTGGGGGGGTCGCCGATACGCAGTATTTT.

This clonotype was seen at least ten times. This chain connects TRBV20-1 to TRBJ1-2; D uncertain. Trimming stripped 0 bases from V and 2 bases from J, with 10 bases between. The CDR3 length is 14 residues. Germline V CDR1 and CDR2: DFQATT, SNEGSKA (reference sequence). As DNA, the CDR3 is TGCAGTGCTAGAGATGGAGGAAAAAACTATGGCTACACCTTC. This encodes CSARDGGKNYGYTF.

This clonotype was detected many times. The chain has TRBV2 and TRBJ1-2, with D perhaps TRBD1 (6 bases). Germline CDR1 is SNHLY and CDR2 is FYNNEI. V was clipped by 8 bases and J by 6 bases, with 22 bases between them. The CDR3 contains 15 residues. CDR3 protein: CASFQPTGPRDGYTF. Written as DNA, the CDR3 is TGTGCCAGCTTCCAACCTACAGGGCCAAGGGATGGCTACACCTTC.

Many counts were recorded for this clonotype. The V gene is TRBV2, the J gene TRBJ2-2; 8 nucleotides line up with TRBD1. The J segment lost 6 bases and the V segment lost 10 bases, leaving 7 bases of the junction unmatched. Germline V lookup: CDR1 SNHLY, CDR2 FYNNEI. The CDR3 extends over 13 amino acids. The DNA for the CDR3 is TGTGCCACCAACAGGGGGACGTCCGGGGAGCTGTTTTTT. Translation gives CATNRGTSGELFF.

This chain uses TRBV3-1 with TRBJ2-7; 8 bases line up with TRBD1. The V gene's germline CDR1 is LGHDT and CDR2 YNNKEL (reference sequence). The length of the CDR3 is 16 residues. V shed 2 bases, J shed 0 bases, and the junction held 6 bases outside the gene matches. The CDR3 loop reads CASSQPGTGNSYEQYF. The DNA of the CDR3 is TGTGCCAGCAGCCAACCCGGGACAGGTAACTCCTACGAGCAGTACTTC.

This clonotype was detected a few times. The CDR3 DNA follows: TGTGCCAGTAGTCTACAAGTTATGAACACTGAAGCTTTCTTT. Its translation: CASSLQVMNTEAFF. The chain couples TRBV19 to TRBJ1-1; D is unclear. CDR3 size: 14 residues. Looked up from germline, CDR1 is LNHDA and CDR2 is SQIVND (reference sequence). V lost 5 bases and J lost 0, with 10 bases in between.

The chain recombines TRBV6-1 with TRBJ2-2; D may be TRBD2 (5 bases). This CDR3 is 16 amino acids long. Germline assignment: CDR1 MNHNS and CDR2 SASEGT. V lost 5 bases and J lost 6, with 19 bases in between. DNA for the CDR3: TGTGCCAGCAGTCCCCGTTCCCCGGACTTTCCCGGGGAGCTGTTTTTT. It specifies CASSPRSPDFPGELFF.

Ten or more counts support this clonotype. This rearrangement joins TRBV20-1 to TRBJ1-1; D perhaps matches TRBD1 (6 bases). V was trimmed by 0 bases and J by 0 bases, leaving 20 bases between them. The germline gives CDR1 DFQATT, CDR2 SNEGSKA (reference sequence). The CDR3 runs 18 residues. CDR3 residues: CSARDSERGITLNTEAFF. The DNA of the CDR3 is TGCAGTGCTAGAGATAGCGAGAGGGGGATTACCTTGAACACTGAAGCTTTCTTT.

This clonotype was observed many times. The genes are TRBV12-3 or TRBV12-4 and TRBJ2-1, with TRBD2 matching 9 bases. V was clipped by 2 bases and J by 6 bases; unmatched bases: 5. The CDR3 is 15 residues long. In nucleotides, the CDR3 is TGTGCCAGCAGTTTAACCGCGGGGGGGCGCAATGAGCAGTTCTTC. Its protein product is CASSLTAGGRNEQFF.

The genes are TRBV9 and TRBJ2-3; 11 bases fit TRBD2. V lost 0 bases, J lost 9 bases, and 0 bases stayed unmatched. This CDR3 spans 13 amino acids. The germline CDR1 and CDR2 sequences are SGDLS and YYNGEE. The CDR3 region is CASSVGLAGTQYF. CDR3 coding DNA: TGTGCCAGCAGCGTAGGACTAGCGGGGACGCAGTATTTT.

This clonotype was counted ten times or more. The chain employs TRBV30 and TRBJ2-1, with D possibly TRBD1 on 6 matching bases. The CDR3 extends over 15 amino acids. V lost 0 bases and J 3 bases, leaving 12 bases between the germline ends. Looked up from germline, CDR1 is GTSNPN and CDR2 is SVGIG (reference sequence). CDR3 nucleotides: TGTGCCTGGAGTGTACAGGGTGGCAGCTACAATGAGCAGTTCTTC. Translation gives CAWSVQGGSYNEQFF. Full variable domain (remainder filled in from reference TRBV30 and TRBJ2-1): SQTIHQWPATLVQPVGSPLSLECTVEGTSNPNLYWYRQAAGRGLQLLFYSVGIGQISSEVPQNLSASRPQDRQFILSSKKLLLSDSGFYLCAWSVQGGSYNEQFFGPGTRLTVL.

This clonotype was observed at least ten times. V is TRBV28 and J is TRBJ1-4; perhaps TRBD1 as D (6 bases). The V end was cut by 4 bases, the J end by 8 bases, with 32 bases between. The CDR3 is made up of 20 amino acids. The germline V gene encodes CDR1 MDHEN and CDR2 SYDVKM. The CDR3 spells CASSSVVVIGRGGRREKLFF. The CDR3 nucleotides read TGTGCCAGCAGTTCCGTCGTGGTTATAGGCAGGGGCGGAAGACGGGAAAAACTGTTTTTT.

Many counts were recorded for this clonotype. This sequence joins TRBV6-1 and TRBJ1-1; 7 nucleotides align to TRBD1. Germline assignment: CDR1 MNHNS and CDR2 SASEGT. There are 12 residues in the CDR3. J was trimmed by 6 bases and V by 4 bases; bases with no gene match: 2. CDR3 loop: CASSGQGAEAFF. The CDR3 DNA follows: TGTGCCAGCAGTGGTCAGGGGGCTGAAGCTTTCTTT.

At least ten counts were recorded for this clonotype. This rearrangement joins TRBV2 to TRBJ2-5; 9 bases map to TRBD1. The CDR3 extends over 14 amino acids. V trimming: 3 bases; J trimming: 5 bases; junction bases outside the gene matches: 4. In germline, CDR1 is SNHLY, CDR2 FYNNEI. CDR3 protein: CASSEGQGGETQYF. For the CDR3, the DNA is TGTGCCAGCAGTGAGGGACAGGGCGGGGAGACCCAGTACTTC.

Ten or more counts support this clonotype. CDR3 nucleotides: TGTGCCAGCAGACGACAGGGGTCGGGCACAGATACGCAGTATTTT. It encodes CASRRQGSGTDTQYF. The gene calls are TRBV12-3 or TRBV12-4 and TRBJ2-3; 8 bases are a match to TRBD1. J was trimmed by 1 base and V by 6 bases; bases with no gene match: 6. This CDR3 region has 15 residues.

This clonotype was observed at least ten times. The chain carries TRBV2 and TRBJ1-3; D gene ambiguous. Deletions cut 0 bases from V and 0 bases from J, with 12 bases between. CDR1 and CDR2 from the germline V gene are SNHLY and FYNNEI. The CDR3 runs to 17 residues. As DNA, the CDR3 is TGTGCCAGCAGTGAAGCGCCGACCGCTCGCTCTGGAAACACCATATATTTT. Translating it yields CASSEAPTARSGNTIYF.

Ten or more counts support this clonotype. The chain carries TRBV5-1 and TRBJ1-3; D is ambiguous. The ends were cut back, 5 bases at V and 0 bases at J, with 9 bases in the middle. The CDR3 extends over 14 amino acids. Germline-derived CDR1 and CDR2 are SGHRS and YFSETQ. The CDR3 is CASSRAVSGNTIYF. The CDR3 region has the DNA TGCGCCAGCAGTCGAGCAGTCTCTGGAAACACCATATATTTT.